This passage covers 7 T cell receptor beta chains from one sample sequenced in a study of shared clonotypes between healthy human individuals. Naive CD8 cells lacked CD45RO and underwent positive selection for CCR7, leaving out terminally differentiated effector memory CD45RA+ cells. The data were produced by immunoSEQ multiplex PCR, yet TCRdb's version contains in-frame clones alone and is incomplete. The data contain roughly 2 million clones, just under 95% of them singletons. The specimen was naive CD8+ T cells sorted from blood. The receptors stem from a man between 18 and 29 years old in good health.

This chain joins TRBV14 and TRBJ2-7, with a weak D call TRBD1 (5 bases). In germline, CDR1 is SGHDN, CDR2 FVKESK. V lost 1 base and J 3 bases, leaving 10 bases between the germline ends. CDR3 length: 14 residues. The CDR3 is CASSQVDSHYEQYF. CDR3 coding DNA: TGTGCCAGCAGCCAAGTAGACAGTCACTACGAGCAGTACTTC. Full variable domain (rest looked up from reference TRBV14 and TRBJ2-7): EAGVTQFPSHSVIEKGQTVTLRCDPISGHDNLYWYRRVMGKEIKFLLHFVKESKQDESGMPNNRFLAERTGGTYSTLKVQPAELEDSGVYFCASSQVDSHYEQYFGPGTRLTVT.

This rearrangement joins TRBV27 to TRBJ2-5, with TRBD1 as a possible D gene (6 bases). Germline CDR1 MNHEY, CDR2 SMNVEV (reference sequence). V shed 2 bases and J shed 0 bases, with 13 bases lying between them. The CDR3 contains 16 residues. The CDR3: CASSLVGAPYQETQYF. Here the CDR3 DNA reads TGTGCCAGCAGTTTAGTGGGGGCCCCATACCAAGAGACCCAGTACTTC.

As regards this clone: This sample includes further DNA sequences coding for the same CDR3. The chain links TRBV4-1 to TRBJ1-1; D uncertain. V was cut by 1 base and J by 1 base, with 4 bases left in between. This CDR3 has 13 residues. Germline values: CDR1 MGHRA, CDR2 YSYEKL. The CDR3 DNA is TGCGCCAGCAGCCAAGTGCCGAACACTGAAGCTTTCTTT. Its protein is CASSQVPNTEAFF.

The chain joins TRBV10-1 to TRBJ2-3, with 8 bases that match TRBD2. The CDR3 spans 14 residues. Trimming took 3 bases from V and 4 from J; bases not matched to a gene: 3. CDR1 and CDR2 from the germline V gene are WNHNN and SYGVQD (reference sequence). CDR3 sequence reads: CASSESTSADTQYF. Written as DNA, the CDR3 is TGCGCCAGCAGTGAATCGACTAGCGCAGATACGCAGTATTTT.

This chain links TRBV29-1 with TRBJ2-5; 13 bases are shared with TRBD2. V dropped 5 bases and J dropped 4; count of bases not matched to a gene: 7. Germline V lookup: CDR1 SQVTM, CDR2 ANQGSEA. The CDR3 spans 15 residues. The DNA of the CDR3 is TGCAGCGTTCGGACTAGCGGGGGTGGTGGAGAGACCCAGTACTTC. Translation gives CSVRTSGGGGETQYF.

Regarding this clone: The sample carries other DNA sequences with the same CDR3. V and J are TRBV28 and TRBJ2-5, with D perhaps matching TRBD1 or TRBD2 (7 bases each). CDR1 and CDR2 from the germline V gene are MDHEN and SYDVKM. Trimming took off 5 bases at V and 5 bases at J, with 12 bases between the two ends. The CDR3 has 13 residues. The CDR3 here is CASSPGGAETQYF. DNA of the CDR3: TGTGCCAGCAGTCCAGGGGGGGCGGAGACCCAGTACTTC.

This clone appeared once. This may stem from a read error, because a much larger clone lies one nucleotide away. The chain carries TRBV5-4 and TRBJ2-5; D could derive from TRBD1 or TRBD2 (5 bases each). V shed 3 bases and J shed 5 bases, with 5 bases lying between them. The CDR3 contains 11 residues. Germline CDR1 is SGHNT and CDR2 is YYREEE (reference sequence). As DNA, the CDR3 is TGTGCCAGCAGCTGGGGGGAGACCCAGTACTTC. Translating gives CASSWGETQYF. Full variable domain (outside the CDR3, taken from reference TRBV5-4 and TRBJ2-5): ETGVTQSPTHLIKTRGQQVTLRCSSQSGHNTVSWYQQALGQGPQFIFQYYREEENGRGNFPPRFSGLQFPNYSSELNVNALELDDSALYLCASSWGETQYFGPGTRLLVL.